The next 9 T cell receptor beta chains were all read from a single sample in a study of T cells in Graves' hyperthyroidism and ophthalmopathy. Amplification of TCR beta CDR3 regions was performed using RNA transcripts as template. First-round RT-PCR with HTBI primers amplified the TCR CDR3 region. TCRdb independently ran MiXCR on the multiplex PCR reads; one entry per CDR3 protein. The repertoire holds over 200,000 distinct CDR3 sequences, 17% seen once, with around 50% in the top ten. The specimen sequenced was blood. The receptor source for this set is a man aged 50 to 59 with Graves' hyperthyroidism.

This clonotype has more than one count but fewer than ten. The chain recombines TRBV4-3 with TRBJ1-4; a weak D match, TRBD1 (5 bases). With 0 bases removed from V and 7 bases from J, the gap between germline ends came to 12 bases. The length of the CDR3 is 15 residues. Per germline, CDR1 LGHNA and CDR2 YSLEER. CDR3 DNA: TGCGCCAGCAGCCAAGATTTGGTCAGGGTTGAAAAACTGTTTTTT. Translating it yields CASSQDLVRVEKLFF.

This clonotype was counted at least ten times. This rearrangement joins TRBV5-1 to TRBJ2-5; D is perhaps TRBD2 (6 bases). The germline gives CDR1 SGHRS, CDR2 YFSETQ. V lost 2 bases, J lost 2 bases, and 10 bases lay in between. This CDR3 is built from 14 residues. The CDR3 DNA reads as TGCGCCAGCAGCTTCACGGGAGCTCAAGAGACCCAGTACTTC. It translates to CASSFTGAQETQYF.

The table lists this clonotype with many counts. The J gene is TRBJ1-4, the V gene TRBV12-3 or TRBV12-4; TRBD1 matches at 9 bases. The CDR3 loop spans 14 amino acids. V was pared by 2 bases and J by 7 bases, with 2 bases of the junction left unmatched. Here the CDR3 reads CASSLTGGGEKLFF. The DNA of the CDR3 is TGTGCCAGCAGTTTAACAGGGGGCGGTGAAAAACTGTTTTTT.

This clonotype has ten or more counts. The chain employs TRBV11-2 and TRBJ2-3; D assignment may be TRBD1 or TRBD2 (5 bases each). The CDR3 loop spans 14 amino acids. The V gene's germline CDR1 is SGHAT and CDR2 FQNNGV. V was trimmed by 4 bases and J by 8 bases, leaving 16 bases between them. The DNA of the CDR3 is TGTGCCAGCAGCTCCCTGAGGGGCGCAGGTACGCAGTATTTT. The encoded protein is CASSSLRGAGTQYF. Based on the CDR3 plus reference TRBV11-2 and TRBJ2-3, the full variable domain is EAGVAQSPRYKIIEKRQSVAFWCNPISGHATLYWYQQILGQGPKLLIQFQNNGVVDDSQLPKDRFSAERLKGVDSTLKIQPAKLEDSAVYLCASSSLRGAGTQYFGPGTRLTVL.

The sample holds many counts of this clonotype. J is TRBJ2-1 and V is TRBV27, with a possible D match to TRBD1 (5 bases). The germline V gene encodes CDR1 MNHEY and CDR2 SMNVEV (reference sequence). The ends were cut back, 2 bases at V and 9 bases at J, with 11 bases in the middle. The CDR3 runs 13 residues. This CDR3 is CASSLQGRGEQFF. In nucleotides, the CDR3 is TGTGCCAGCAGTTTACAGGGTAGGGGTGAGCAGTTCTTC.

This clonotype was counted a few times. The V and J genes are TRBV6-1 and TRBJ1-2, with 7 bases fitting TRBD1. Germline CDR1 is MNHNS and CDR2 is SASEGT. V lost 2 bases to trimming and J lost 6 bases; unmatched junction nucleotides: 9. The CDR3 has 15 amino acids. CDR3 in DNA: TGTGCCAGCAGTGAAAGAGAAGGGGGCTTGGATGGCTACACCTTC. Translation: CASSEREGGLDGYTF.

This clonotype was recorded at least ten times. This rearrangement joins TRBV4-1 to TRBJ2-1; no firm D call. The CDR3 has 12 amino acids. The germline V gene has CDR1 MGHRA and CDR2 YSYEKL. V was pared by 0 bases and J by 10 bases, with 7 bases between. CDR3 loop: CASSQDEVEQFF. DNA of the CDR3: TGCGCCAGCAGCCAAGATGAGGTAGAGCAGTTCTTC.

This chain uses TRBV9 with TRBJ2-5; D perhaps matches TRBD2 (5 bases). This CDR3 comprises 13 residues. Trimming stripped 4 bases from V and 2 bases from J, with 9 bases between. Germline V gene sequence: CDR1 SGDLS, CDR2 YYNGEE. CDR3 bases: TGTGCCAGCAGCCAGCGGATACAAGAGACCCAGTACTTC. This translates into CASSQRIQETQYF.

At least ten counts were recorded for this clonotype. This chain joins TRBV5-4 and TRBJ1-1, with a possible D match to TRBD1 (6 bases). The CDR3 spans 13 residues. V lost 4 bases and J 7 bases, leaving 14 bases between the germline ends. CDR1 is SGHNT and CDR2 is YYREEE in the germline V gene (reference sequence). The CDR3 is CASSLYGQNEAFF. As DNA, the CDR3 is TGTGCCAGCAGCCTCTACGGACAGAATGAAGCTTTCTTT.